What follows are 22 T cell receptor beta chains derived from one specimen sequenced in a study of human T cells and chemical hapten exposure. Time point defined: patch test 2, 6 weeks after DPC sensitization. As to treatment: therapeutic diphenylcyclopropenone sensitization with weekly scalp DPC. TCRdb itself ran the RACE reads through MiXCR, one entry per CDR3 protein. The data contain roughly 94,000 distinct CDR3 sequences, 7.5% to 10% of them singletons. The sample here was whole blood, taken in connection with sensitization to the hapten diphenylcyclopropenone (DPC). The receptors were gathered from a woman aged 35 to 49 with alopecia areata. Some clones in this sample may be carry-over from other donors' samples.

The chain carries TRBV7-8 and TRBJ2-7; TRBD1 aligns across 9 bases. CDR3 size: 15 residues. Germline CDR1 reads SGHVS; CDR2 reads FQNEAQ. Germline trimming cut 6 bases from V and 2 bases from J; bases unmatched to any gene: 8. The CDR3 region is CASSPDRGSPYEQYF. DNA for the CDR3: TGTGCCAGCAGTCCGGACAGGGGAAGTCCCTACGAGCAGTACTTC.

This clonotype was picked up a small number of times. The CDR3 is CSVVGQGAIFGYTF. The DNA for the CDR3 is TGCAGCGTTGTTGGACAGGGGGCGATTTTTGGCTACACCTTC. The chain is built from TRBV29-1 and TRBJ1-2; 11 positions agree with TRBD1. V dropped 4 bases and J dropped 7; count of bases not matched to a gene: 8. CDR1 and CDR2 from the germline V gene are SQVTM and ANQGSEA. CDR3 length equals 14 residues.

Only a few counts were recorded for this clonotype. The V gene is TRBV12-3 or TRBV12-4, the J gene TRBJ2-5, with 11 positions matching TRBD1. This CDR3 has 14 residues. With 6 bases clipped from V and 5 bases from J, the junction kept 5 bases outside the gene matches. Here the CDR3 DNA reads TGTGCCAGCAGCCGGACAGGGGGCGGGGAGACCCAGTACTTC. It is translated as CASSRTGGGETQYF.

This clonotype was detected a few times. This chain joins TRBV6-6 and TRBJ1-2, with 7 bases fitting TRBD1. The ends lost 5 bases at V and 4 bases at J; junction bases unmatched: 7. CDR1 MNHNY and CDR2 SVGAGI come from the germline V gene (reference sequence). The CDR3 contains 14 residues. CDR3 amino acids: CASSLEGAGYGYTF. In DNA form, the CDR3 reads TGTGCCAGCAGTCTGGAGGGGGCTGGCTATGGCTACACCTTC.

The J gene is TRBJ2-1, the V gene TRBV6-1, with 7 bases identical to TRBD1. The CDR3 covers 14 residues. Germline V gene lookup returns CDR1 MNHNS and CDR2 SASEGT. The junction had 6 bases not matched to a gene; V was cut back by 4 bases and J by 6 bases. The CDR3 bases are TGTGCCAGCAGTGGACCGACAGGGATCAATGAGCAGTTCTTC. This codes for CASSGPTGINEQFF.

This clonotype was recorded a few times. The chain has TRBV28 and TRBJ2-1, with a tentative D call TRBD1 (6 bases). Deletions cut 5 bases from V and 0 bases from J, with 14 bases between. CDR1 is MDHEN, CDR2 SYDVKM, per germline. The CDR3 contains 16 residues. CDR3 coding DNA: TGTGCCAGCAGTCAGGGACATCTGAGCTCCTACAATGAGCAGTTCTTC. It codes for CASSQGHLSSYNEQFF.

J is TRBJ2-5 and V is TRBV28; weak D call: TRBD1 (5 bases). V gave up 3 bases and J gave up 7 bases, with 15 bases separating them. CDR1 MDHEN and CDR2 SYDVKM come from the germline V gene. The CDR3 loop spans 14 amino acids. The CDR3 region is CASSFPGQRATQYF. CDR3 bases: TGTGCCAGCAGTTTCCCCGGACAAAGGGCGACCCAGTACTTC.

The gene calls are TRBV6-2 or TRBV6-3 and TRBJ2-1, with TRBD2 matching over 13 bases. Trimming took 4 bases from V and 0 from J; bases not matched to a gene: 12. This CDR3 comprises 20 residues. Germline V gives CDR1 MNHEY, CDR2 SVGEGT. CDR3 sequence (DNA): TGTGCCAGCAGTTTCACTAGCGGGAGGGGGTATTTCGGCTCCTACAATGAGCAGTTCTTC. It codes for CASSFTSGRGYFGSYNEQFF.

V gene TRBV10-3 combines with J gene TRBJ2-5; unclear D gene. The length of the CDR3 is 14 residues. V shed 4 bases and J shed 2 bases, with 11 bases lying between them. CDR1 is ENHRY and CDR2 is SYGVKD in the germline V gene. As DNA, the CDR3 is TGTGCCATCAGTGGTCTAGAGCTTCAAGAGACCCAGTACTTC. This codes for CAISGLELQETQYF.

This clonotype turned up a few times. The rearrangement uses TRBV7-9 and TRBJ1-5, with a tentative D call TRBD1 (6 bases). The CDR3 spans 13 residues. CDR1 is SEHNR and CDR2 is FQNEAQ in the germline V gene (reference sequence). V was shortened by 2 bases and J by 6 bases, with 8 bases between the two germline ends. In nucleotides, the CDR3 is TGTGCCAGCAGCTTATCAGGGGCTCAGCCCCAGCATTTT. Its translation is CASSLSGAQPQHF. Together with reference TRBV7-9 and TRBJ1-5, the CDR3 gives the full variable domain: DTGVSQNPRHKITKRGQNVTFRCDPISEHNRLYWYRQTLGQGPEFLTYFQNEAQLEKSRLLSDRFSAERPKGSFSTLEIQRTEQGDSAMYLCASSLSGAQPQHFGDGTRLSIL.

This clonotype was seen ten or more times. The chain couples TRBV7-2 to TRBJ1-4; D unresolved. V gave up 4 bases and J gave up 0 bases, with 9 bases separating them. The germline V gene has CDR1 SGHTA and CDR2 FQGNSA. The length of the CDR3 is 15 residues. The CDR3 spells CASSSQGTTNEKLFF. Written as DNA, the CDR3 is TGTGCCAGCAGCTCCCAAGGGACAACTAATGAAAAACTGTTTTTT. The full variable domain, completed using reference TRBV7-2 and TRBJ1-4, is GAGVSQSPSNKVTEKGKDVELRCDPISGHTALYWYRQSLGQGLEFLIYFQGNSAPDKSGLPSDRFSAERTGGSVSTLTIQRTQQEDSAVYLCASSSQGTTNEKLFFGSGTQLSVL.

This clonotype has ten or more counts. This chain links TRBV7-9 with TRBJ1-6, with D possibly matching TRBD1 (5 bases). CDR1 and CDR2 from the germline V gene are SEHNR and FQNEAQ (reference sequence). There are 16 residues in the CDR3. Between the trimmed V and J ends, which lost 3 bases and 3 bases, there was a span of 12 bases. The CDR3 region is CASSLGRDGYNSPLHF. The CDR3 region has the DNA TGTGCCAGCAGCTTGGGACGGGACGGCTATAATTCACCCCTCCACTTT. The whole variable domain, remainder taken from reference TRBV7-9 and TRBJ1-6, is DTGVSQNPRHKITKRGQNVTFRCDPISEHNRLYWYRQTLGQGPEFLTYFQNEAQLEKSRLLSDRFSAERPKGSFSTLEIQRTEQGDSAMYLCASSLGRDGYNSPLHFGNGTRLTVT.

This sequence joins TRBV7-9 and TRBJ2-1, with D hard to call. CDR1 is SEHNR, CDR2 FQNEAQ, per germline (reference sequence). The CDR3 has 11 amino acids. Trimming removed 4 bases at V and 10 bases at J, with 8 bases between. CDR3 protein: CASSSPPEQFF. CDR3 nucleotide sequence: TGTGCCAGCAGCTCCCCCCCGGAGCAGTTCTTC.

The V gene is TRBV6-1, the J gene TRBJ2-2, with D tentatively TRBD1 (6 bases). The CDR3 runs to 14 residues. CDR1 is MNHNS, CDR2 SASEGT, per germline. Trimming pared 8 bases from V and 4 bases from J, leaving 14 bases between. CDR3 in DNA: TGTGCCAGCGGCCCGGGACACTCCACCGGGGAGCTGTTTTTT. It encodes CASGPGHSTGELFF.

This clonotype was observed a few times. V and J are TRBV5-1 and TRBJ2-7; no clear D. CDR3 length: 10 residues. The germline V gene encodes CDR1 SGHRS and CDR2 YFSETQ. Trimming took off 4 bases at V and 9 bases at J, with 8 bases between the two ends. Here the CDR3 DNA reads TGCGCCAGCAGCCTGTTTGGGCAGTACTTC. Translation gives CASSLFGQYF.

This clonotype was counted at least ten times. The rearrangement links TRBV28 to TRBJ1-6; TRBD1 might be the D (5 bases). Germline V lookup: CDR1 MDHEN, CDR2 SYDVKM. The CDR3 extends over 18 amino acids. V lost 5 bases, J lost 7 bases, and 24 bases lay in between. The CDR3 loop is CASSPRARTLRLNSPLHF. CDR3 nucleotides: TGTGCCAGCAGTCCCAGGGCACGGACCCTACGATTAAATTCACCCCTCCACTTT.

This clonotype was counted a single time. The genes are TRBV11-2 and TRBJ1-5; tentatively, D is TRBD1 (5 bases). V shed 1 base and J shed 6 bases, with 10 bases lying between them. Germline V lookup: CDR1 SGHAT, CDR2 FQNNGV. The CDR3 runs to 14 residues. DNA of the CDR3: TGTGCCAGCAGCTTAGGACAGCGGGGTCAGCCCCAGCATTTT. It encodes CASSLGQRGQPQHF.

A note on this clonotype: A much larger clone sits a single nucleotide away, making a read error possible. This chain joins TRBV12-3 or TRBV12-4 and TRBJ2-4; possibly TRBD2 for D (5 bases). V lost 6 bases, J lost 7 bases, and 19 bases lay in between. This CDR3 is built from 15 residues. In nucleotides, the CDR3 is TGTGCCAGCAGCTTACCCGGGGAATGGAGGAACATTCAGTACTTC. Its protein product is CASSLPGEWRNIQYF.

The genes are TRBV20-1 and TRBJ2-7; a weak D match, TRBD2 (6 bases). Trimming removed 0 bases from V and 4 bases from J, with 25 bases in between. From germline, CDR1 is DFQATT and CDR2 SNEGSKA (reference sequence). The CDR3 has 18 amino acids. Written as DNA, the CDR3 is TGCAGTGCTAGAGATATGGCGGGACGCCCTCCCCTTGGATACGAGCAGTACTTC. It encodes CSARDMAGRPPLGYEQYF.

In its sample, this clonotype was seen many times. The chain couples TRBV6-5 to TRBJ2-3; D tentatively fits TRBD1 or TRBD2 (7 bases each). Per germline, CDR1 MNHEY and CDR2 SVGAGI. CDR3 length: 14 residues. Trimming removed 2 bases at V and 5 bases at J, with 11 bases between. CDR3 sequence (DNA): TGTGCCAGCAGTTACACCAGGGGGGGAGATACGCAGTATTTT. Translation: CASSYTRGGDTQYF.

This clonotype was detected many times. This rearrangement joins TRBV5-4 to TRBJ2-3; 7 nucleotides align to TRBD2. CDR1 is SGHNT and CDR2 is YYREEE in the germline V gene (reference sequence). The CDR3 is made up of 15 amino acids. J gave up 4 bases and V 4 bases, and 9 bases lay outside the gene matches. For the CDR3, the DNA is TGTGCCAGCAGCCCAGCGGGAATGGGGTCAGATACGCAGTATTTT. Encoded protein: CASSPAGMGSDTQYF.

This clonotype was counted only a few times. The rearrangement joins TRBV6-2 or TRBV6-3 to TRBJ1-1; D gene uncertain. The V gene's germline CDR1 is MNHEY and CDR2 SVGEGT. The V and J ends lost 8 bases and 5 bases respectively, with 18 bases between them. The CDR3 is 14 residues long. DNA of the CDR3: TGTGCCAGCCGGTTTTTCTTGTTGGGGACTGAAGCTTTCTTT. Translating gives CASRFFLLGTEAFF.